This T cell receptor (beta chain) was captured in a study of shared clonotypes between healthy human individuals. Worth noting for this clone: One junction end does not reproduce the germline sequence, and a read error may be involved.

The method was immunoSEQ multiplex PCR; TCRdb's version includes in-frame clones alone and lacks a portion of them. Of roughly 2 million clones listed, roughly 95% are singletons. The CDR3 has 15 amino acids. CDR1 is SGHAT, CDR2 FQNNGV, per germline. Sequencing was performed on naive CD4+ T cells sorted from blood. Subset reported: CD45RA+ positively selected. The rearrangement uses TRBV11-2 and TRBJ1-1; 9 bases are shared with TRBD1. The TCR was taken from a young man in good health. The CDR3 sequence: CASSLGGVMRQGGLF. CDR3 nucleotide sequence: TGTGCCAGCAGCTTAGGAGGAGTTATGAGACAGGGGGGCCTCTTT.